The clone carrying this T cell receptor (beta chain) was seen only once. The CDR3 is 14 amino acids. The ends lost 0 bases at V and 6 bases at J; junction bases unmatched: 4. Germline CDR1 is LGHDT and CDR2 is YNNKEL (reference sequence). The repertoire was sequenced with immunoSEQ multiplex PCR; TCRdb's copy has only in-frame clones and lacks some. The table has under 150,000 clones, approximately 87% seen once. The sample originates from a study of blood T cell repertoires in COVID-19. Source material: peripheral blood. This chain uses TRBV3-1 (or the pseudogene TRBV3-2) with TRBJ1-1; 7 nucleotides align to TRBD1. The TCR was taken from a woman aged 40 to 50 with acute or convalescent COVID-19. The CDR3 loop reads CASSQEEQGPEAFF. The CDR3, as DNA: TGTGCCAGCAGCCAAGAGGAACAGGGGCCTGAAGCTTTCTTT.